This TCR beta chain comes out of a study of CD8+CD57+ T cells in acquired aplastic anemia (dated by TCRdb to the late 2010s). Looking at the study overall: Extracted DNA from sorted CD4+ and CD8+ cells averaged about 2.9 ug, ranging from about 0.17 to 30 ug. Healthy donor samples averaged about 9.8 million reads for CD4+ and about 12 million for CD8+ cells. The full study reports these points: Roughly 30 CD8+ CDR3 sequences were shared between patients and controls but appeared highly expressed in patients and within their immunodominant clones. No significant difference in CD8+ Simpson's diversity was found between patients and healthy controls (P=0.060).

There are 14 amino acids in the CDR3, from cysteine to phenylalanine inclusive. The read is trimmed to its CDR3 DNA, 42 bases read in frame from base 1. Trimming removed 6 bases from V and 0 bases from J, leaving 11 bases between the germline ends. TCR beta VDJ combination and CDR3 sequence profiling used genomic DNA as the template. An Illumina HiSeq 2000 was the platform used for TCR repertoire sequencing. As for how the authors treated the data: Repertoire assessment relied on Simpson's diversity index, CDR3 size and DJ length profiles, and TRBV/TRBJ rearrangement plots. The most abundant DNA sequence in the deep sequencing data was taken as the immunodominant clone. CDR3 amino acid sequences were screened for sharing across subjects and were compared with published repertoires and the VDJdb database. The public reads were reanalyzed by TCRdb: fastp trimming at Q25, MiXCR alignment, in-frame beta chains only. Records with the same CDR3 protein are collapsed into one entry carrying the most frequent genes and DNA. TCRdb, not the original authors, processed these V and J calls. In all, the sample holds roughly 180,000 distinct CDR3 sequences, and less than 55% of those were seen once. 2.5% to 3.5% of the sample comes from the top ten.

The sample holds many counts of this clonotype. Its antigen is still unknown. The sample holds no much larger clone one base away, and base qualities are not on file. In this study, sorted CD4+ and CD8+ T cells from the blood of healthy subjects and of severe aplastic anemia patients had their TCR repertoires deep-sequenced. Ficoll-Paque density gradient centrifugation was used to isolate peripheral blood mononuclear cells. Before DNA was extracted, CD4+ and CD8+ T cells were sorted using either FACS or magnetic beads. The rearranged chain carries TRBV12-3 or TRBV12-4 and TRBJ1-1; the D segment could be TRBD1, given 6 matching bases. The sequencing sample was made of sorted CD4+, CD8+, or CD8+CD57+ T cells (not recorded which) from PBMCs. This sequence was found in a human donor in good health. The CDR3 amino acid sequence is: CASSGQNMNTEAFF. The DNA sequence is TGTGCCAGCAGCGGACAGAATATGAACACTGAAGCTTTCTTT.